This TCR beta chain was identified during a study of CD8+ T cells in alopecia areata. Once RNA had been extracted, it was reverse transcribed into cDNA to act as the sequencing template. Sequencing used immunoSEQ multiplex PCR; TCRdb keeps in-frame clones, though not all of them. The sample holds about 180,000 clones, roughly 58% seen once. CDR1 is SQVTM and CDR2 is ANQGSEA in the germline V gene. This CDR3 contains 14 residues. V dropped 6 bases and J dropped 4 bases, with 15 bases sitting between them. This sample's treatment: oral pan-JAK inhibitor, 5-10 mg twice daily. Individuals with alopecia areata gave both lesional scalp punch biopsies and peripheral blood for collection.

V gene TRBV29-1 combines with J gene TRBJ2-2; no firm D call. Sequenced here: CD4+ T cells sorted from blood, sampled around week 55, from a patient treated with tofacitinib. This TCR came from a human donor with alopecia areata. Here the CDR3 DNA reads TGCAGCGTAAGGGTAGGGTCGGGCACCGGGGAGCTGTTTTTT. It translates to CSVRVGSGTGELFF.